The 8 T cell receptor beta chains reported below all come from one sample, sequenced in a study of cytomegalovirus exposure and HLA in healthy donors. This table comes from immunoSEQ multiplex PCR, and its TCRdb copy is limited to in-frame clones, with some not included. The table lists 80,000 to 100,000 clones, about 90% of them singletons. The specimen sequenced was PBMCs. Receptors were obtained from a man younger than 35 in good health and CMV-seropositive.

V gene TRBV19 combines with J gene TRBJ2-5; weak D call: TRBD1 (6 bases). V dropped 8 bases and J dropped 4 bases, with 20 bases sitting between them. This CDR3 comprises 15 residues. Looked up from germline, CDR1 is LNHDA and CDR2 is SQIVND (reference sequence). CDR3 DNA: TGTGCCAGTCGCCCGATGGCAGGGGATTTAGAGACCCAGTACTTC. Protein product: CASRPMAGDLETQYF.

This chain links TRBV11-3 with TRBJ2-2, with D hard to call. Germline loops: CDR1 SGHNT, CDR2 YENEEA. Trimming removed 5 bases from V and 4 bases from J, with 2 bases in between. The CDR3 length is 11 residues. Here the CDR3 reads CASSLTGELFF. The CDR3 nucleotides read TGTGCCAGCAGCCTCACCGGGGAGCTGTTTTTT.

The chain employs TRBV19 and TRBJ1-2; D might be TRBD1 (6 bases). Trimming cost V 3 bases and J 7 bases, with 18 bases left between them. The CDR3 spans 15 residues. CDR1 is LNHDA and CDR2 is SQIVND in the germline V gene (reference sequence). The CDR3 protein is CASSIGRGGFGGYTF. CDR3 nucleotide sequence: TGTGCCAGTAGTATCGGCAGGGGCGGCTTCGGTGGCTACACCTTC.

This chain connects TRBV18 to TRBJ1-1, with 7 bases that match TRBD1. Germline V gives CDR1 KGHSH, CDR2 LQKENI. This CDR3 is built from 15 residues. Trimming cost V 2 bases and J 6 bases; bases outside gene matches: 9. CDR3 in amino acids: CASSPIKGAGSEAFF. CDR3 bases: TGTGCCAGCTCACCAATTAAGGGGGCTGGATCTGAAGCTTTCTTT.

The chain employs TRBV11-2 and TRBJ2-7; 8 nucleotides agree with TRBD1. Germline V gene sequence: CDR1 SGHAT, CDR2 FQNNGV. V lost 5 bases, J lost 0 bases, and 3 bases stayed unmatched. The CDR3 runs to 14 residues. CDR3 protein: CASSLDRVSYEQYF. CDR3 bases: TGTGCCAGCAGCCTGGACAGGGTCTCCTACGAGCAGTACTTC.

The V gene is TRBV6-1, the J gene TRBJ1-5; 7 bases align to TRBD1. The junction had 7 bases not matched to a gene; V was cut back by 4 bases and J by 1 base. This CDR3 contains 16 residues. Germline V gene lookup returns CDR1 MNHNS and CDR2 SASEGT. CDR3 sequence (DNA): TGTGCCAGCAGTGCCCGGACAGGATTGAGCAATCAGCCCCAGCATTTT. Amino acid sequence: CASSARTGLSNQPQHF.

The chain is built from TRBV7-2 and TRBJ1-4; D is possibly TRBD1 (5 bases). This CDR3 has 14 amino acids. Trimming pared 5 bases from V and 4 bases from J, leaving 11 bases between. The V gene's germline CDR1 is SGHTA and CDR2 FQGNSA. CDR3 bases: TGTGCCAGCAGCCCCGACAGCCTTAATGAAAAACTGTTTTTT. Protein product: CASSPDSLNEKLFF.

The chain carries TRBV10-3 and TRBJ1-2; D is perhaps TRBD1 (5 bases). CDR3 length equals 11 residues. Germline loops: CDR1 ENHRY, CDR2 SYGVKD. Trimming left V 7 bases short and J 4 bases short, with 7 bases between. CDR3 DNA: TGTGCCATCACGGGGGGCTATGGCTACACCTTC. As protein: CAITGGYGYTF.